This TCR beta chain was recovered during a study of OX40 agonist ivuxolimab in advanced cancers. About the study: The patients received ivuxolimab by intravenous route every 2 weeks at 0.01 to 10 mg/kg. Study-level results: Clonal expansion was seen in CD4+ and CD8+ blood T cells by week 6 at 0.1 to 3.0 mg/kg. Patients who responded partially at 0.1-3.0 mg/kg showed clonal expansion ranking among the lowest.

Of note for this clone: Its antigen remains unidentified.

Germline-derived CDR1 and CDR2 are GTSNPN and SVGIG (reference sequence). V lost 5 bases and J 1 base, leaving 5 bases between the germline ends. The CDR3 is 11 residues long. Autoimmune disease history or systemic immunosuppression was exclusionary. TCRdb keeps only in-frame clones here, not all; method: immunoSEQ multiplex PCR. The table includes tens of thousands of clones, 80% to 90% detected once. This TCR was sampled from an adult with an advanced solid tumor such as melanoma, head and neck, liver or kidney cancer. The sequencing here drew on CD4+ or CD8+ T cells sorted from blood, taken in a trial of the OX40 agonist ivuxolimab. The chain has TRBV30 and TRBJ1-1; no definite D call. This CDR3 is CAWGKNTEAFF. The CDR3 DNA reads TGTGCCTGGGGCAAGAACACTGAAGCTTTCTTT.